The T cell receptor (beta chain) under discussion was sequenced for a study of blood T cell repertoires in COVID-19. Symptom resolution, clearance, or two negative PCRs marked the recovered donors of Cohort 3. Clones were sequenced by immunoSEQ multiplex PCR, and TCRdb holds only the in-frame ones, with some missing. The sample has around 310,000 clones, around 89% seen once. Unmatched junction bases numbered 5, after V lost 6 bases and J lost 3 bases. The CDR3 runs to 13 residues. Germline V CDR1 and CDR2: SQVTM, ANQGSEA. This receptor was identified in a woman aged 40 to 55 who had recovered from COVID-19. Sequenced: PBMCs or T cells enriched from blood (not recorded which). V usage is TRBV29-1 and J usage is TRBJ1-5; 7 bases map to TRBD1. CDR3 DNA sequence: TGCAGCGTGAGACAGGGTCCCAATCAGCCCCAGCATTTT. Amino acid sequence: CSVRQGPNQPQHF.